This T cell receptor (beta chain) was identified in a study of T cell responses to AZD1222 COVID-19 vaccine. Second-dose timings of about 4 or about 12 weeks were pooled. Concerning this clone: Its cognate antigen is unknown.

CDR3 size: 13 residues. Deletions cut 5 bases from V and 8 bases from J, with 15 bases between. Germline assignment: CDR1 LGHNA and CDR2 YNFKEQ. Overall study findings and caveats: Nearly half of the spike-specific TCRs reportedly recognize variant regions that carry no mutations. Elevations in Spike-specific TCR breadth and depth followed administration of two AZD1222 doses. Most donors were white British, females outnumbered males, and clonal diversity was possibly underestimated.

Profiling relied on immunoSEQ multiplex PCR, and the TCRdb table lists in-frame clones only, not all of them. The sample carries 150,000 to 200,000 clones, less than 95% recorded once. This sequence originates from an adult who received the AZD1222 COVID-19 vaccine. The input for sequencing was peripheral blood, taken 28 days after the second AZD1222 dose. The rearrangement uses TRBV4-2 and TRBJ1-2, with D uncertain. The CDR3 coding sequence is TGTGCCAGCAGCGAGGCGCGGGTTCTGGGCTACACCTTC. Translated, it gives CASSEARVLGYTF.